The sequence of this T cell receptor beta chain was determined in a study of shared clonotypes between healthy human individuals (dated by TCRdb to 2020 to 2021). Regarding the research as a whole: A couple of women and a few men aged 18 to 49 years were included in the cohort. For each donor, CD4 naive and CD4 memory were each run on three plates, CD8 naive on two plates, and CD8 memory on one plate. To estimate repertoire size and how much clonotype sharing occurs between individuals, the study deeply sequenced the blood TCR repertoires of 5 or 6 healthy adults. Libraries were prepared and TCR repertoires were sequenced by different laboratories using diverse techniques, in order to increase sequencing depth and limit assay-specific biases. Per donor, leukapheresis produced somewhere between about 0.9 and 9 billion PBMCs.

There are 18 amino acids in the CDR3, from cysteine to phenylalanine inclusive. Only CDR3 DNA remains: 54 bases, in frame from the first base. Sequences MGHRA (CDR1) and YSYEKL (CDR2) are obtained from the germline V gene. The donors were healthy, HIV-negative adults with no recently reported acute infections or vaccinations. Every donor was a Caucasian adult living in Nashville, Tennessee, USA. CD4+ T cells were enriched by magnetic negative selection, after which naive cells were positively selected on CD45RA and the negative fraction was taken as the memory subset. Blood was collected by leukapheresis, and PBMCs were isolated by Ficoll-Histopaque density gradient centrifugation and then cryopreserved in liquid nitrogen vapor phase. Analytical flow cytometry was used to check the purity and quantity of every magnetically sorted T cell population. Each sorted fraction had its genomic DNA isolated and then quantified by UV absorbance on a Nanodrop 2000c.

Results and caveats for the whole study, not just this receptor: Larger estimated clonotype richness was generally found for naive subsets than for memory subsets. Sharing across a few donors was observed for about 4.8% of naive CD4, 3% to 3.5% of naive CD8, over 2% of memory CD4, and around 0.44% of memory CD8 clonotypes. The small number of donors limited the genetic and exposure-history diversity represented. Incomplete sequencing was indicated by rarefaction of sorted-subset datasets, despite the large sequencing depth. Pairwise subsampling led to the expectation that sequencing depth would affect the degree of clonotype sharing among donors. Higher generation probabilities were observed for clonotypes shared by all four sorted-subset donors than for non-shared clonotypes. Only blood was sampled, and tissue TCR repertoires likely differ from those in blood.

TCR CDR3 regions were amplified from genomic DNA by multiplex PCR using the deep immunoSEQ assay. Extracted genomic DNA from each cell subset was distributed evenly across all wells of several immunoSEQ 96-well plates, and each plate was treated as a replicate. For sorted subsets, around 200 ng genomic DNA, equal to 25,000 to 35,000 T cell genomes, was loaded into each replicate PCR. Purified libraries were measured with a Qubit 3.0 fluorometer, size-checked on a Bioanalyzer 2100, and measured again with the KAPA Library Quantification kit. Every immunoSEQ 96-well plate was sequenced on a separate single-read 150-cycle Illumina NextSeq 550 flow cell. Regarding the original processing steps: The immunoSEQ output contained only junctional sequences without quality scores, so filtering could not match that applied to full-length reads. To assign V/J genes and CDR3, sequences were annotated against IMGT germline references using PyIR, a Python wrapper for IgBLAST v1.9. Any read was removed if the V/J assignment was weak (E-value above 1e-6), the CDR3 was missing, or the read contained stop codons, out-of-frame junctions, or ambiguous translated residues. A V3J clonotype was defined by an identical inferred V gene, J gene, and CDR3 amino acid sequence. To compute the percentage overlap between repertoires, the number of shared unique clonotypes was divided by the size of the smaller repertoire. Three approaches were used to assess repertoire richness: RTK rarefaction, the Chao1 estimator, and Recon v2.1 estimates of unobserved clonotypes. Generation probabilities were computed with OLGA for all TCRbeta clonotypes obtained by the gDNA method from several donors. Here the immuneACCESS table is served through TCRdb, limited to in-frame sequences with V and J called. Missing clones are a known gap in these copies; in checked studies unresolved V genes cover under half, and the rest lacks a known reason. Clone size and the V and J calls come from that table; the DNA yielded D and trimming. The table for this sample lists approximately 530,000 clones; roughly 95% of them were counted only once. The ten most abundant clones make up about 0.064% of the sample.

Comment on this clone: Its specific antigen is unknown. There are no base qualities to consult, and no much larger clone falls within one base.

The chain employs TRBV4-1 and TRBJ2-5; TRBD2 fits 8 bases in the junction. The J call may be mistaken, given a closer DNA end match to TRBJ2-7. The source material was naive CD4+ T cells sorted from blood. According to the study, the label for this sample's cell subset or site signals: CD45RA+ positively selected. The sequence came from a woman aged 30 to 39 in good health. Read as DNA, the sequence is TGCGCCAGCAGCCAGGAGAGTCCTTTCGCGGGAGGAAGGTACGAGCAGTACTTC. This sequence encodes CASSQESPFAGGRYEQYF.